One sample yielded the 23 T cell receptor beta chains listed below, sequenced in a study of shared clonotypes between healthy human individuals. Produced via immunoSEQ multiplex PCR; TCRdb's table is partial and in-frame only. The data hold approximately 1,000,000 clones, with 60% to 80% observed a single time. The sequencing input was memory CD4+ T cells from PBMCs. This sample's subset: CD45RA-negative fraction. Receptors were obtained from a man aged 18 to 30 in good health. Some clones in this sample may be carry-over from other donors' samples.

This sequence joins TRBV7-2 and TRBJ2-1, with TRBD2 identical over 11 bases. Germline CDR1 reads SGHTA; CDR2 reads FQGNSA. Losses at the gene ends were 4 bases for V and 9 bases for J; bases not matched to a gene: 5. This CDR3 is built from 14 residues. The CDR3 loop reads CASSWGTSGGEQFF. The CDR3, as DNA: TGTGCCAGCAGCTGGGGGACTAGCGGCGGTGAGCAGTTCTTC. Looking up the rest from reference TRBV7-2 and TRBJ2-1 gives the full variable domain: GAGVSQSPSNKVTEKGKDVELRCDPISGHTALYWYRQSLGQGLEFLIYFQGNSAPDKSGLPSDRFSAERTGGSVSTLTIQRTQQEDSAVYLCASSWGTSGGEQFFGPGTRLTVL.

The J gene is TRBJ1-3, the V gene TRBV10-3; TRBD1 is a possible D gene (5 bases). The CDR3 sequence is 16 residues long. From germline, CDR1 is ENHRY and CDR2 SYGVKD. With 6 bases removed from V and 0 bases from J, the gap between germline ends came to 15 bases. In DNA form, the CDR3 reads TGTGCCATCAGGCACGATCAGGGAAACTCTGGAAACACCATATATTTT. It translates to CAIRHDQGNSGNTIYF.

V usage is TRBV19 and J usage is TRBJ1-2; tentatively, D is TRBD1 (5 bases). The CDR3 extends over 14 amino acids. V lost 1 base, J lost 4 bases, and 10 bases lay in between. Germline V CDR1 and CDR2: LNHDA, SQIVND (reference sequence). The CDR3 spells CASSIAGGAYGYTF. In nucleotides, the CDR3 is TGTGCCAGTAGTATAGCTGGAGGGGCCTATGGCTACACCTTC. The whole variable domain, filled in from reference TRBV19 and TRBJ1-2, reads DGGITQSPKYLFRKEGQNVTLSCEQNLNHDAMYWYRQDPGQGLRLIYYSQIVNDFQKGDIAEGYSVSREKKESFPLTVTSAQKNPTAFYLCASSIAGGAYGYTFGSGTRLTVV.

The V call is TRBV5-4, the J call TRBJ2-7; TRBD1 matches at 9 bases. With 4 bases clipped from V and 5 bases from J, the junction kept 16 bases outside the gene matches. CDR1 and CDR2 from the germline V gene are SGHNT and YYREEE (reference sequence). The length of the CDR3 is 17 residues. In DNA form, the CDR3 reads TGTGCCAGCAGCCAAGGTTACGTCGGGACAGGGTGGGACGAGCAGTACTTC. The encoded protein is CASSQGYVGTGWDEQYF. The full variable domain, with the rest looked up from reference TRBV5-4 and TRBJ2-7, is ETGVTQSPTHLIKTRGQQVTLRCSSQSGHNTVSWYQQALGQGPQFIFQYYREEENGRGNFPPRFSGLQFPNYSSELNVNALELDDSALYLCASSQGYVGTGWDEQYFGPGTRLTVT.

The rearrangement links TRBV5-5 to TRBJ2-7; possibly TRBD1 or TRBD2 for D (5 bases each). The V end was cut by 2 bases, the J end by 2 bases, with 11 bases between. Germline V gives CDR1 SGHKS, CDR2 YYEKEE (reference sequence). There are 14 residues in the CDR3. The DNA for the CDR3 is TGTGCCAGCAGCTTAAATACGGGACCCTACGAGCAGTACTTC. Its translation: CASSLNTGPYEQYF.

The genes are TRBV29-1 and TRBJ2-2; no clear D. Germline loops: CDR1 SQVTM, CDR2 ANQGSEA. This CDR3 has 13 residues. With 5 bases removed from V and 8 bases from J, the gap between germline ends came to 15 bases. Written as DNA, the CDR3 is TGCAGCGTTTTTTTTGGGTGGGGAGGGGAGCTGTTTTTT. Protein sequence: CSVFFGWGGELFF.

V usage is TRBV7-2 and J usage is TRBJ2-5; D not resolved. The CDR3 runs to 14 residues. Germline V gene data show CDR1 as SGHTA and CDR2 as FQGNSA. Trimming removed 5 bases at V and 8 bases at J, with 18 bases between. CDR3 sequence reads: CASSASPTITTQYF. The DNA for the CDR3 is TGTGCCAGCAGCGCAAGCCCTACCATCACCACCCAGTACTTC.

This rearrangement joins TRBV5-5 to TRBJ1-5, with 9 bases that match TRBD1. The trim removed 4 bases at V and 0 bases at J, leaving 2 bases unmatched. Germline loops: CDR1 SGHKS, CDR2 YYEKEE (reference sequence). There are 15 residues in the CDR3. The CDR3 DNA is TGTGCCAGCAGCATGACAGGGGGTAGCAATCAGCCCCAGCATTTT. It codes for CASSMTGGSNQPQHF.

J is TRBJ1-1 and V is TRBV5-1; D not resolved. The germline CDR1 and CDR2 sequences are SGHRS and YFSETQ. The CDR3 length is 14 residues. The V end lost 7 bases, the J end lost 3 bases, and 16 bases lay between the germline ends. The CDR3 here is CASAEWGGDTEAFF. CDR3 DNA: TGCGCCAGCGCCGAGTGGGGAGGCGACACTGAAGCTTTCTTT.

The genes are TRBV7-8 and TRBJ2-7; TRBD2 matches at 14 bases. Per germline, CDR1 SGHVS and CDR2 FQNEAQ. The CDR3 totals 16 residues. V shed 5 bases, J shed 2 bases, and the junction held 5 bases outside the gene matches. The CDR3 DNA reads TGTGCCAGCAGCCCGAGACTAGCGGGAGGGACCTACGAGCAGTACTTC. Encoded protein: CASSPRLAGGTYEQYF.

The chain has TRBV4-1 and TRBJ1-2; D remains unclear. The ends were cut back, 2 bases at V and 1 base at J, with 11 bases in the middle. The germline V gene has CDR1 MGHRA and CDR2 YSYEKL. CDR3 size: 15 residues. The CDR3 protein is CASSQIWTLNYGYTF. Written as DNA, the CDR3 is TGCGCCAGCAGCCAAATCTGGACCCTTAACTATGGCTACACCTTC.

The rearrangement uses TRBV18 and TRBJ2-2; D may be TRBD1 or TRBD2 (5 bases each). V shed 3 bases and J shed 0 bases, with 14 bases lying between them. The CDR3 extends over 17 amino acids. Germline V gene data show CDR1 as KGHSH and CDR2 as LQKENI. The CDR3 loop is CASSPTLGVTNTGELFF. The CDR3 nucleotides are TGTGCCAGCTCACCGACCCTGGGGGTTACGAACACCGGGGAGCTGTTTTTT.

The CDR3 protein is CASSQDLRGLTEAFF. In DNA, the CDR3 is TGCGCCAGCAGCCAAGATCTGAGGGGGTTGACTGAAGCTTTCTTT. The gene calls are TRBV4-3 and TRBJ1-1; D possibly corresponds to TRBD1 (6 bases). Trimming removed 0 bases at V and 5 bases at J, with 13 bases between. The CDR3 consists of 15 residues. The germline gives CDR1 LGHNA, CDR2 YSLEER.

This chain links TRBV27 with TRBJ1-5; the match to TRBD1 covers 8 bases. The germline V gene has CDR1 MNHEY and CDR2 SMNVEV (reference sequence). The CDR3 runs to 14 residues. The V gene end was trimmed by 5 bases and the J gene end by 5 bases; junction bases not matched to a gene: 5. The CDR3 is CASSGYRGDQPQHF. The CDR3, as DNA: TGTGCCAGCAGTGGCTACAGGGGGGATCAGCCCCAGCATTTT.

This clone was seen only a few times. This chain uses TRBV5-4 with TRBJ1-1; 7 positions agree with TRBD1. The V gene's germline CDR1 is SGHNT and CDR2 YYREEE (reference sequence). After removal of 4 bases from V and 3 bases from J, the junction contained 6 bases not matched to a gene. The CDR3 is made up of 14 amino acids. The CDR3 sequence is CASSRPGQYTEAFF. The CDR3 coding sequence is TGTGCCAGCAGCCGCCCGGGACAGTACACTGAAGCTTTCTTT.

As DNA, the CDR3 is TGTGCCTGGAGTCAAGGGTTAAGTCAAGAGACCCAGTACTTC. This codes for CAWSQGLSQETQYF. The genes are TRBV30 and TRBJ2-5; D call uncertain. Germline V lookup: CDR1 GTSNPN, CDR2 SVGIG (reference sequence). The germline V and J ends were trimmed by 2 bases and 2 bases, with 12 bases remaining between them. CDR3 length equals 14 residues.

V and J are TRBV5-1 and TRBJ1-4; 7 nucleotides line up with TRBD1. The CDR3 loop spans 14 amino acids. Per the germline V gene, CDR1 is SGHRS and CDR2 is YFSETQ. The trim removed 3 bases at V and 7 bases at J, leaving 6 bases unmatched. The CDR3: CASSYGTDGEKLFF. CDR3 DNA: TGCGCCAGCAGCTACGGGACAGACGGTGAAAAACTGTTTTTT.

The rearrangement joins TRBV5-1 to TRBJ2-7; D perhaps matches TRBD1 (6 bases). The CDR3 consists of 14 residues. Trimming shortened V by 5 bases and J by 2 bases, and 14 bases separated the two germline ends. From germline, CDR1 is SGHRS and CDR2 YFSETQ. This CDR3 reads CASRFTYRAYEQYF. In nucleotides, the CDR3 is TGCGCCAGCAGGTTTACTTACAGGGCCTACGAGCAGTACTTC.

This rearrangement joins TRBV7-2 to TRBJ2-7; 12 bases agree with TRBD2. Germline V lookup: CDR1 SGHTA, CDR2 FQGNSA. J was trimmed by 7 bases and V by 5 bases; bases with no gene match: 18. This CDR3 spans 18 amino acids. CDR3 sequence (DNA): TGTGCCAGCAGCCCAAGGCGGCTAGCGGGAGGGCCTGAGTATGAGCAGTACTTC. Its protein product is CASSPRRLAGGPEYEQYF.

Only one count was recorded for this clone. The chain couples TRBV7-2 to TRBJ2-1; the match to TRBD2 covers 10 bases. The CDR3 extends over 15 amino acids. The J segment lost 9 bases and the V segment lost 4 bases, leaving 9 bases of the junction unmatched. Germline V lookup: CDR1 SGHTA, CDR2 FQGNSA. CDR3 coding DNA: TGTGCCAGCAGCTCCCCGGGACTAGCGACGGGTGAGCAGTTCTTC. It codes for CASSSPGLATGEQFF.

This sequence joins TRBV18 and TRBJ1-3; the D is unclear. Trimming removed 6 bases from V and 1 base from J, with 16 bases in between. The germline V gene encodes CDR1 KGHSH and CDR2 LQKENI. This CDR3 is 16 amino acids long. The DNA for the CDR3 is TGTGCCAGCTCCCCGGCATACAGACGGTCTGGAAACACCATATATTTT. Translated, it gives CASSPAYRRSGNTIYF.

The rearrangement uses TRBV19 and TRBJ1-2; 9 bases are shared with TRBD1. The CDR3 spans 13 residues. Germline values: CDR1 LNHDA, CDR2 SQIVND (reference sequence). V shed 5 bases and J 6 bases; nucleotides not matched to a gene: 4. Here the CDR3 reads CASSVRDRDGYTF. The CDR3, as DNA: TGTGCCAGTAGTGTCCGGGACAGGGATGGCTACACCTTC.

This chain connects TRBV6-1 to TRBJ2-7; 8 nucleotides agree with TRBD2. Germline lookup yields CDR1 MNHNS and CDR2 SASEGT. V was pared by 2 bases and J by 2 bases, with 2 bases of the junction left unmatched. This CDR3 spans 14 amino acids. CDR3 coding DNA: TGTGCCAGCAGTGAAACTAGCGGAGCCTACGAGCAGTACTTC. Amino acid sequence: CASSETSGAYEQYF.